This T cell receptor beta chain comes out of a study of OX40 agonist ivuxolimab in advanced cancers. Germline V CDR1 and CDR2: MNHEY, SMNVEV (reference sequence). With 7 bases removed from V and 0 bases from J, the gap between germline ends came to 10 bases. The CDR3 runs to 14 residues. The protocol was immunoSEQ multiplex PCR, while the TCRdb copy is restricted to in-frame clones and leaves out a portion. The data show tens of thousands of clones, 84% seen once. The source material was CD4+ or CD8+ T cells sorted from blood, sampled in a trial of the OX40 agonist ivuxolimab. The V and J genes are TRBV27 and TRBJ1-5; TRBD1 might be the D (6 bases). The source of this sequence is an adult with an advanced solid tumor such as melanoma, head and neck, liver or kidney cancer. DNA of the CDR3: TGTGCCAGCACCCCAGGGGATAGCAATCAGCCCCAGCATTTT. Protein sequence: CASTPGDSNQPQHF.